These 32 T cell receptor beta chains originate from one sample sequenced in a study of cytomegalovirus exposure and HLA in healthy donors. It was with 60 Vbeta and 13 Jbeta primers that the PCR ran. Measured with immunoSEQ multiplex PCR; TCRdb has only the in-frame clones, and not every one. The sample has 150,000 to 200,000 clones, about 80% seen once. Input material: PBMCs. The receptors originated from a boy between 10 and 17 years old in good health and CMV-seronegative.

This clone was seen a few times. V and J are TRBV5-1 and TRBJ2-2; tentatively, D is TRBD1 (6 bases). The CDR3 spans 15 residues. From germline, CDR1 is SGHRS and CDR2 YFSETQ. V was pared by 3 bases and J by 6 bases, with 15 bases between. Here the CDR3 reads CASSSSGTPAGELFF. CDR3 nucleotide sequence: TGCGCCAGCAGCTCCTCCGGGACACCGGCCGGGGAGCTGTTTTTT.

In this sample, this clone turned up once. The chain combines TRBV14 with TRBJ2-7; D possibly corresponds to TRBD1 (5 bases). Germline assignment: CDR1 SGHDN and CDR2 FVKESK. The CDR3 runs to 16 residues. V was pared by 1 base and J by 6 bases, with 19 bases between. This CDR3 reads CASSQVSGIVSGEQYF. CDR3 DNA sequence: TGTGCCAGCAGCCAAGTTTCAGGGATAGTTTCTGGCGAGCAGTACTTC.

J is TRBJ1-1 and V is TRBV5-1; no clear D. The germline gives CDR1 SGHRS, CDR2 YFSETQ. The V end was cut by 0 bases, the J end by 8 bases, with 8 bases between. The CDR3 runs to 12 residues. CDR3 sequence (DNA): TGCGCCAGCAGCTTGGCGGGGATAGAAGCTTTCTTT. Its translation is CASSLAGIEAFF.

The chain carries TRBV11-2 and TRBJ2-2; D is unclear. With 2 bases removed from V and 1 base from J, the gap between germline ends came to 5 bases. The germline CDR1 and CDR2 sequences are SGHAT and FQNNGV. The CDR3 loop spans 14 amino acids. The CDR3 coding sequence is TGTGCCAGCAGCTTATTCCAGAACACCGGGGAGCTGTTTTTT. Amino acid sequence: CASSLFQNTGELFF. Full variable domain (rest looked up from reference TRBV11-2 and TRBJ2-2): EAGVAQSPRYKIIEKRQSVAFWCNPISGHATLYWYQQILGQGPKLLIQFQNNGVVDDSQLPKDRFSAERLKGVDSTLKIQPAKLEDSAVYLCASSLFQNTGELFFGEGSRLTVL.

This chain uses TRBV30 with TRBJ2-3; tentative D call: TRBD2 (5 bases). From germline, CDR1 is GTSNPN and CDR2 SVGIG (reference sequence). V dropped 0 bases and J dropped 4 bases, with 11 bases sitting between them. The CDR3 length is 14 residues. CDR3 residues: CAWSVRLDSDTQYF. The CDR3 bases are TGTGCCTGGAGTGTACGCTTGGACTCAGATACGCAGTATTTT. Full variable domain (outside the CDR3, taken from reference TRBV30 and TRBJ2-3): SQTIHQWPATLVQPVGSPLSLECTVEGTSNPNLYWYRQAAGRGLQLLFYSVGIGQISSEVPQNLSASRPQDRQFILSSKKLLLSDSGFYLCAWSVRLDSDTQYFGPGTRLTVL.

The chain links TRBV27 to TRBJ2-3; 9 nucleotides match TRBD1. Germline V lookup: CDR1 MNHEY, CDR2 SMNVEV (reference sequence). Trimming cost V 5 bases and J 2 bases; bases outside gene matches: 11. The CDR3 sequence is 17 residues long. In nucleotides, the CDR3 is TGTGCCAGCAGTCCCTTGGACAGGGGTTGGGACACAGATACGCAGTATTTT. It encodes CASSPLDRGWDTDTQYF.

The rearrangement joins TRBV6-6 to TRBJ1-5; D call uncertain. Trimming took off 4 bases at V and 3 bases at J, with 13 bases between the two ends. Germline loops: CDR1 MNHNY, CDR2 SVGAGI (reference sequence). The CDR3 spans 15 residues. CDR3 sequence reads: CASSFNRDLNQPQHF. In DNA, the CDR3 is TGTGCCAGCAGTTTTAACCGGGATCTCAATCAGCCCCAGCATTTT.

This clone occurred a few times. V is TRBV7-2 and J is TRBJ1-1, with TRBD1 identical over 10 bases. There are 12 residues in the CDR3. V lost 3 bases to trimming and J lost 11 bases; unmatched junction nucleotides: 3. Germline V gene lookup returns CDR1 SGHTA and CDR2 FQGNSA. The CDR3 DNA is TGTGCCAGCAGCTTGGGACAGGGGAGGGCTTTCTTT. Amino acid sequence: CASSLGQGRAFF.

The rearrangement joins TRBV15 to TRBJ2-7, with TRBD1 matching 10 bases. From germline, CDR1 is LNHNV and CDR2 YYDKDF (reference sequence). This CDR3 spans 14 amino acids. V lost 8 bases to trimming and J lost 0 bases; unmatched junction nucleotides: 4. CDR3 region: CATGTGDTSYEQYF. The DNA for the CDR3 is TGTGCCACCGGGACAGGGGACACCTCCTACGAGCAGTACTTC.

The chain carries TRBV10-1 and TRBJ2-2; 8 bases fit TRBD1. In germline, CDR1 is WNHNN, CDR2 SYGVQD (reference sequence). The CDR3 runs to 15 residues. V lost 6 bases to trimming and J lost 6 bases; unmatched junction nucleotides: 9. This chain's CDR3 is CASSGQGVGAGELFF. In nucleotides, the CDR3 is TGCGCCAGCAGCGGACAGGGTGTTGGCGCCGGGGAGCTGTTTTTT.

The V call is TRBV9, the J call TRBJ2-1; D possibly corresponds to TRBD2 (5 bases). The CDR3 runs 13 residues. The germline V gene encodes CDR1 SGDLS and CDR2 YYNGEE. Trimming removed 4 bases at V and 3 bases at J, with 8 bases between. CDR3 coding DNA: TGTGCCAGCAGCATCCGGGACTACAATGAGCAGTTCTTC. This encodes CASSIRDYNEQFF.

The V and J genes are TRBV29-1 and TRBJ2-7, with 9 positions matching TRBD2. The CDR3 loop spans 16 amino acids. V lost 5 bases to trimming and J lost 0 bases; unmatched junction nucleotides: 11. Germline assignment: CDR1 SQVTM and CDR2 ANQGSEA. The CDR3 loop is CSVWLAGRLSSYEQYF. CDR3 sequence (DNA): TGCAGCGTTTGGCTAGCGGGGCGCTTGAGCTCCTACGAGCAGTACTTC.

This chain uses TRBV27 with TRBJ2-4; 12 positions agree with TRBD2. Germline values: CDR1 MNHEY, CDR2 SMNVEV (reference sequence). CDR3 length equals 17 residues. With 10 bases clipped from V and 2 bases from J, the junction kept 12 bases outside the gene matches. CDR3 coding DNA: TGTGCCACCTCGACTAGCGGGAGATCGAGAACCAAAAACATTCAGTACTTC. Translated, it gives CATSTSGRSRTKNIQYF.

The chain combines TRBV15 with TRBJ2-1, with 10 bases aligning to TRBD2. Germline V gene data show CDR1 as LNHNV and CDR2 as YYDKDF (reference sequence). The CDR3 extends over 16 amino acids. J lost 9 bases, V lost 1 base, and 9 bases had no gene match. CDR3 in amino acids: CATSRAASGRMSEQFF. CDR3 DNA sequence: TGTGCCACCAGCAGAGCGGCTAGCGGGAGAATGAGTGAGCAGTTCTTC. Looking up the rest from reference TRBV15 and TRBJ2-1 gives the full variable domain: DAMVIQNPRYQVTQFGKPVTLSCSQTLNHNVMYWYQQKSSQAPKLLFHYYDKDFNNEADTPDNFQSRRPNTSFCFLDIRSPGLGDTAMYLCATSRAASGRMSEQFFGPGTRLTVL.

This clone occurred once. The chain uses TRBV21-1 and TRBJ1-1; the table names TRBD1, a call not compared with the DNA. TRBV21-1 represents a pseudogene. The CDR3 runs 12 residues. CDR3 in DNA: TGTGCCAGCAGCAGAGGGGGCACTGAAGCTTTCTTT. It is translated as CASSRGGTEAFF.

This CDR3 reads CASIIRNTEAFF. The DNA for the CDR3 is TGTGCCAGTATCATCAGAAACACTGAAGCTTTCTTT. This chain connects TRBV19 to TRBJ1-1; D is uncertain. The ends were cut back, 7 bases at V and 2 bases at J, with 8 bases in the middle. Germline assignment: CDR1 LNHDA and CDR2 SQIVND (reference sequence). The CDR3 runs 12 residues. Supplemented by reference TRBV19 and TRBJ1-1, the full variable domain reads DGGITQSPKYLFRKEGQNVTLSCEQNLNHDAMYWYRQDPGQGLRLIYYSQIVNDFQKGDIAEGYSVSREKKESFPLTVTSAQKNPTAFYLCASIIRNTEAFFGQGTRLTVV.

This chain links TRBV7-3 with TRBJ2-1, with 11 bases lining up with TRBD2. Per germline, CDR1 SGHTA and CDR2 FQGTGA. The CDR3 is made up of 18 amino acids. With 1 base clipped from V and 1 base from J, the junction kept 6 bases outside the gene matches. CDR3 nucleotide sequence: TGTGCCAGCAGCTTAAACCCGCTAGCGGGAGGATCCTACAATGAGCAGTTCTTC. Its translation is CASSLNPLAGGSYNEQFF.

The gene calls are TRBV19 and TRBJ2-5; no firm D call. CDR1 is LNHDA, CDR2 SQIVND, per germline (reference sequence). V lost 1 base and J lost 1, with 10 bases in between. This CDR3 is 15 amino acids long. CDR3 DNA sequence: TGTGCCAGTAGTATAGGGTGGAGATCCCAAGAGACCCAGTACTTC. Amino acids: CASSIGWRSQETQYF.

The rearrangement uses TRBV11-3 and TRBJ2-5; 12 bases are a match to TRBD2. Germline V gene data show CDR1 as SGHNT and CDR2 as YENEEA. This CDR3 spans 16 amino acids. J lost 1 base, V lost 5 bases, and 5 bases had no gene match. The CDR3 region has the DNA TGTGCCAGCAGCCCCCGGACTAGCGGGGTCCAAGAGACCCAGTACTTC. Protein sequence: CASSPRTSGVQETQYF.

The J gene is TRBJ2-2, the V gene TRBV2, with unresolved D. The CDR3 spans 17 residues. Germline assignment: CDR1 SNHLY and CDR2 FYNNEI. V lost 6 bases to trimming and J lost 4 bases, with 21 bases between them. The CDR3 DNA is TGTGCCAGCAGAGACTCCCCCTCTTGGCAGCGCACCGGGGAGCTGTTTTTT. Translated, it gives CASRDSPSWQRTGELFF.

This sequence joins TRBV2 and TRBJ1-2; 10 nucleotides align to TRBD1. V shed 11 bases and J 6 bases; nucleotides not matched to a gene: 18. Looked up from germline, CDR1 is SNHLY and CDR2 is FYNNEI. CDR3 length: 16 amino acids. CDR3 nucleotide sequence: TGTGCCGGAACCTTACATCGGGACAGGGGAGGGGATGGCTACACCTTC. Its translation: CAGTLHRDRGGDGYTF. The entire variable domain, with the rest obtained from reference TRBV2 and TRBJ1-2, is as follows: EPEVTQTPSHQVTQMGQEVILRCVPISNHLYFYWYRQILGQKVEFLVSFYNNEISEKSEIFDDQFSVERPDGSNFTLKIRSTKLEDSAMYFCAGTLHRDRGGDGYTFGSGTRLTVV.

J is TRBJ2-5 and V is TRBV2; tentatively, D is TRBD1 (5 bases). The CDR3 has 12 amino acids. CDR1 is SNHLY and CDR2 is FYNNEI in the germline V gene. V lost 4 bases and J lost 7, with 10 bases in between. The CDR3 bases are TGTGCCAGCAGTGGTGACCAGGGGACCCAGTACTTC. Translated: CASSGDQGTQYF.

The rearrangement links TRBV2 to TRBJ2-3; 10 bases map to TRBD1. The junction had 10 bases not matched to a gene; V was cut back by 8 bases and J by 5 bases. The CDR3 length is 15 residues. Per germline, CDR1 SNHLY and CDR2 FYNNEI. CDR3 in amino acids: CASVRRDRGLDTQYF. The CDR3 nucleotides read TGTGCCAGCGTCCGTCGGGACAGGGGATTAGATACGCAGTATTTT.

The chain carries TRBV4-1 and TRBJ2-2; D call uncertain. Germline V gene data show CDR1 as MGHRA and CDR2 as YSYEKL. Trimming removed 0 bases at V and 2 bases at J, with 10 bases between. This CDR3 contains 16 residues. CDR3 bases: TGCGCCAGCAGCCAAGAAGCGATCGTAAACACCGGGGAGCTGTTTTTT. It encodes CASSQEAIVNTGELFF.

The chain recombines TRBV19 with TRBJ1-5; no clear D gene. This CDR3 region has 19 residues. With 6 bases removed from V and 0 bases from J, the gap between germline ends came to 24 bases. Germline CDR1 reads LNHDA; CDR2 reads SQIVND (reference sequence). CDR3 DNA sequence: TGTGCCAGTAGCTCTTCCCCACAGACCGCATTCTATAGCAATCAGCCCCAGCATTTT. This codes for CASSSSPQTAFYSNQPQHF.

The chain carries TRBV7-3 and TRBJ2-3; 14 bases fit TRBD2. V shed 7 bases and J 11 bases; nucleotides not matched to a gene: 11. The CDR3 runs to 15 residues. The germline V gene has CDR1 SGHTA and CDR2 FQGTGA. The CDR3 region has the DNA TGTGCCAGCACCGTGACTAGCGGGGGGGGCTTAAAGCAGTATTTT. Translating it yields CASTVTSGGGLKQYF.

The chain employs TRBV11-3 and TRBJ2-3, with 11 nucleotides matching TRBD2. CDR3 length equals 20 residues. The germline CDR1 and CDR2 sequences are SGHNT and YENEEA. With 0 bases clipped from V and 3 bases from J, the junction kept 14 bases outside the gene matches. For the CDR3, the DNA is TGTGCCAGCAGCTTAGACCTAGCGGGAGGATGGCGTAGGGCGACAGATACGCAGTATTTT. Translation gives CASSLDLAGGWRRATDTQYF.

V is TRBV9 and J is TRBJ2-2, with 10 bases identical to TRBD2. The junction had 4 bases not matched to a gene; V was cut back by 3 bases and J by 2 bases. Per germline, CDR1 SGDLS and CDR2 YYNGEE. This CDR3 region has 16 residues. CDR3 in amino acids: CASSARLAGNTGELFF. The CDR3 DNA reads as TGTGCCAGCAGCGCACGACTAGCGGGCAACACCGGGGAGCTGTTTTTT. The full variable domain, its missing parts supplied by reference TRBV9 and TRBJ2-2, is DSGVTQTPKHLITATGQRVTLRCSPRSGDLSVYWYQQSLDQGLQFLIQYYNGEERAKGNILERFSAQQFPDLHSELNLSSLELGDSALYFCASSARLAGNTGELFFGEGSRLTVL.

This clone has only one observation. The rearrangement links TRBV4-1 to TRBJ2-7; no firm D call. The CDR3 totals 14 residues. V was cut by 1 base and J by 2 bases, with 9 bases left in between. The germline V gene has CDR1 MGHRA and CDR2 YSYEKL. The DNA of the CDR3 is TGCGCCAGCAGCCAAGGTGCTGAGACCTACGAGCAGTACTTC. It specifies CASSQGAETYEQYF.

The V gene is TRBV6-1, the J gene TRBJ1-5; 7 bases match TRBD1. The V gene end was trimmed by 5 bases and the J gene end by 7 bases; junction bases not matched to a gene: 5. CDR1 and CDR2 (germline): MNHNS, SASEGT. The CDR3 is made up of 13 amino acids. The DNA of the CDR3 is TGTGCCAGCAGTATCCGACAGGGACAGCCCCAGCATTTT. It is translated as CASSIRQGQPQHF.

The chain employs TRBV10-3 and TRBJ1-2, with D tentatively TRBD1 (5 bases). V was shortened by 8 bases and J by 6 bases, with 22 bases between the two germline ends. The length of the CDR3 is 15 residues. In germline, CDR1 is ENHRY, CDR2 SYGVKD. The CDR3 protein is CAIRGEERKTHGYTF. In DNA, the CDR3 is TGTGCCATCCGGGGGGAGGAGCGGAAGACTCATGGCTACACCTTC.

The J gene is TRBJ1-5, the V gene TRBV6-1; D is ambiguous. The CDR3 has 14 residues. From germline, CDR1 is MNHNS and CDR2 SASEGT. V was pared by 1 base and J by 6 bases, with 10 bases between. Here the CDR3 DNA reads TGTGCCAGCAGTGAAGGAGGCAGCGCTCAGCCCCAGCATTTT. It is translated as CASSEGGSAQPQHF.